Listed here are 5 T cell receptor beta chains from one sample, sequenced in a study of blood T cell repertoires in COVID-19. Some clones are missing from TCRdb's copy, which holds only in-frame ones; the method was immunoSEQ multiplex PCR. The sample gives over 200,000 clones, 65% to 90% of which show up once; around a tenth is in the top ten. Sequencing used peripheral blood. The receptors come from a man aged 45 to 65 with COVID-19, enrolled during active disease.

The CDR3 region has the DNA TGTGCCAGCAGGTCGACAGGGGGCGATGGCTACACCTTC. Residues: CASRSTGGDGYTF. V and J are TRBV11-1 and TRBJ1-2; TRBD1 agrees at 10 bases. This CDR3 region has 13 residues. V trimming: 6 bases; J trimming: 6 bases; junction bases outside the gene matches: 4. Germline values: CDR1 SGHAT, CDR2 FQDESV (reference sequence).

The V gene is TRBV6-1, the J gene TRBJ2-7; D might be TRBD1 (5 bases). Germline assignment: CDR1 MNHNS and CDR2 SASEGT. V was pared by 2 bases and J by 3 bases, with 5 bases between. CDR3 size: 12 residues. CDR3 DNA sequence: TGTGCCAGCAGTGAACAGGGCTACGAGCAGTACTTC. This translates into CASSEQGYEQYF.

This rearrangement joins TRBV7-9 to TRBJ1-1; TRBD1 is a possible D gene (5 bases). In germline, CDR1 is SEHNR, CDR2 FQNEAQ (reference sequence). This CDR3 spans 14 amino acids. V was cut by 1 base and J by 3 bases, with 9 bases left in between. CDR3 coding DNA: TGTGCCAGCAGCTTAGAGGGGTGGGACACTGAAGCTTTCTTT. Translated, it gives CASSLEGWDTEAFF.

The chain links TRBV10-3 to TRBJ2-7; D is undetermined. Germline V gene lookup returns CDR1 ENHRY and CDR2 SYGVKD. With 3 bases removed from V and 7 bases from J, the gap between germline ends came to 13 bases. This CDR3 has 13 residues. The CDR3 here is CAISDVQPGEQYF. The CDR3 DNA reads TGTGCCATCAGTGATGTCCAGCCCGGGGAGCAGTACTTC.

The chain recombines TRBV3-1 (or the pseudogene TRBV3-2) with TRBJ1-2; 11 bases line up with TRBD1. CDR1 and CDR2 (germline): LGHDT, YNNKEL (reference sequence). V trimming: 4 bases; J trimming: 4 bases; junction bases outside the gene matches: 5. The CDR3 runs to 15 residues. CDR3 DNA sequence: TGTGCCAGCAGCCCTGGGACAGGGGGAGGCTATGGCTACACCTTC. This encodes CASSPGTGGGYGYTF.